This T cell receptor (beta chain) was identified during a study of naive and memory T cell subsets. General study findings and limits: Over 85% of naive TCR sequences appeared only once after error correction, unlike memory subsets. There was no ground truth to check naive and memory subset results.

The beta constant-region primer was an equimolar mix of two oligonucleotides covering TRBC1 and TRBC2. TCRdb ran MiXCR on the UMI-ligation and nested PCR reads and lists one entry per CDR3 protein. The sample holds 81,000 or so distinct CDR3 sequences; 7% to 7.5% are singletons and the top ten take over 1.5%. This clonotype was observed many times. Its target is not known. This CDR3 has 14 amino acids. Germline V lookup: CDR1 SGHTA, CDR2 FQGNSA. The V and J ends lost 3 bases and 5 bases, in that order; junction bases with no gene match: 5. The receptor was derived from a human donor in good health. The chain combines TRBV7-2 with TRBJ2-5, with 8 bases matching TRBD2. Sequencing was performed on central memory CD4+ T cells from blood. The CDR3 sequence is CASSFSSGGETQYF. CDR3 DNA sequence: TGTGCCAGCAGCTTTTCGTCGGGGGGGGAGACCCAGTACTTC.